These T cell receptor beta chains were read from a single sample in a study of blood T cells in healthy people across ages. TCRdb ran MiXCR on the 5' RACE reads and lists one entry per CDR3 protein. The sample carries 800,000 to 1,300,000 distinct CDR3 sequences, roughly a quarter recorded once. The same specimen was also included in a second study, on T cells of mothers and their children.

Sequencing was performed on blood. The receptors come from a girl under 10 years old in good health. Both conserved end residues are part of each CDR3. Fields, in order: clone size, D gene, V gene, J gene, CDR3 protein, CDR3 DNA. A D gene is named only where the DNA matches it firmly. Size is stated for part of the rows, as once, few or many counts, or as a class when the clone is expanded.

size: once; D: -; V: TRBV24-1; J: TRBJ1-2; CDR3: CATSEGSEYGYTF; DNA: TGTGCCACCAGTGAGGGGTCGGAGTATGGCTACACCTTC
size: few; D: -; V: TRBV29-1; J: TRBJ1-4; CDR3: CSVVGPEKLFF; DNA: TGCAGCGTTGTTGGGCCCGAAAAACTGTTTTTT
size: -; D: -; V: TRBV13; J: TRBJ1-1; CDR3: CASSGRGGNTEAFF; DNA: TGTGCCAGCAGCGGACGAGGGGGGAACACTGAAGCTTTCTTT
size: -; D: -; V: TRBV19; J: TRBJ1-5; CDR3: CASSAGGAAQPQHF; DNA: TGTGCCAGTAGTGCAGGAGGGGCGGCTCAGCCCCAGCATTTT
size: few; D: -; V: TRBV7-2; J: TRBJ2-1; CDR3: CASSLEPGLHEQFF; DNA: TGTGCCAGCAGCTTAGAGCCAGGGCTTCATGAGCAGTTCTTC
size: -; D: -; V: TRBV4-2; J: TRBJ2-7; CDR3: CASRQPGSSYEQYF; DNA: TGTGCCAGCCGCCAACCCGGGTCGTCCTACGAGCAGTACTTC
size: few; D: TRBD1; V: TRBV13; J: TRBJ1-6; CDR3: CASEGRGNSPLHF; DNA: TGTGCCAGCGAGGGCAGGGGGAATTCACCCCTCCACTTT
size: -; D: -; V: TRBV5-1; J: TRBJ2-3; CDR3: CASSLDRSRYTQYF; DNA: TGCGCCAGCAGCTTGGATAGATCGAGGTATACGCAGTATTTT
size: -; D: -; V: TRBV4-3; J: TRBJ2-1; CDR3: CASSQDGAGPNEQFF; DNA: TGCGCCAGCAGCCAAGACGGGGCTGGCCCCAATGAGCAGTTCTTC
size: -; D: TRBD1; V: TRBV7-9; J: TRBJ1-6; CDR3: CASSTDRDYNSPLHF; DNA: TGTGCCAGCAGCACCGACAGGGACTATAATTCACCCCTCCACTTT